The next 30 T cell receptor beta chains were all read from a single sample in a study of T cell repertoires in cytomegalovirus infection. One entry per CDR3 protein, called by TCRdb with MiXCR from the reads. This sample yields some 390,000 distinct CDR3 sequences, of which over 15% are seen a single time; roughly 9% belongs to the top ten. Material: PBMCs. Receptor source: a human donor in good health (CMV status not recorded). Some clones in this sample may be carry-over from other donors' samples.

This clonotype occurred many times. This chain uses TRBV11-2 with TRBJ1-6; possibly TRBD1 for D (6 bases). This CDR3 is 16 amino acids long. Trimming stripped 3 bases from V and 7 bases from J, with 16 bases between. Looked up from germline, CDR1 is SGHAT and CDR2 is FQNNGV. The CDR3 nucleotides read TGTGCCAGCAGCTTCACCCCGACAGGATGGAATTCACCCCTCCACTTT. This codes for CASSFTPTGWNSPLHF.

This clonotype has more than one count but fewer than ten. The chain uses TRBV7-6 and TRBJ2-3; D unclear. With 5 bases removed from V and 0 bases from J, the gap between germline ends came to 9 bases. Germline V gene lookup returns CDR1 SGHVS and CDR2 FNYEAQ. CDR3 length equals 14 residues. The CDR3 bases are TGTGCCAGCAGCGCAGCATATAGCACAGATACGCAGTATTTT. It is translated as CASSAAYSTDTQYF.

This clonotype was seen ten or more times. The chain combines TRBV7-2 with TRBJ2-7; 10 bases agree with TRBD1. CDR1 SGHTA and CDR2 FQGNSA come from the germline V gene. The CDR3 covers 14 residues. The V and J ends lost 5 bases and 4 bases, in that order; junction bases with no gene match: 5. The CDR3 here is CASSTRQGAYEQYF. As DNA, the CDR3 is TGTGCCAGCAGCACCAGACAGGGGGCTTACGAGCAGTACTTC. Together with reference TRBV7-2 and TRBJ2-7, the CDR3 gives the full variable domain: GAGVSQSPSNKVTEKGKDVELRCDPISGHTALYWYRQSLGQGLEFLIYFQGNSAPDKSGLPSDRFSAERTGGSVSTLTIQRTQQEDSAVYLCASSTRQGAYEQYFGPGTRLTVT.

This clonotype has a handful of counts. V and J are TRBV24-1 and TRBJ2-1, with D perhaps being TRBD1 or TRBD2 (5 bases each). V lost 4 bases and J lost 1, with 13 bases in between. Germline CDR1 reads KGHDR; CDR2 reads SFDVKD. CDR3 length: 16 amino acids. CDR3 in amino acids: CATSDPGRESYNEQFF. The CDR3 DNA is TGTGCCACCAGTGACCCGGGACGAGAGTCCTACAATGAGCAGTTCTTC.

Turning to this clonotype: A read error may produce the germline difference seen at one junction end. V is TRBV5-4 and J is TRBJ2-1; TRBD1 matches 7 bases. The CDR3 extends over 14 amino acids. Germline CDR1 reads SGHNT; CDR2 reads YYREEE (reference sequence). The CDR3 region is CANSRPGQQDEQFF. In nucleotides, the CDR3 is TGTGCCAACAGCAGGCCGGGACAGCAGGATGAGCAGTTCTTC.

This clonotype was observed a handful of times. The chain couples TRBV6-1 to TRBJ2-3; TRBD1 might be the D (5 bases). The CDR3 has 14 residues. V lost 2 bases and J 3 bases, leaving 9 bases between the germline ends. The germline V gene encodes CDR1 MNHNS and CDR2 SASEGT. CDR3 amino acids: CASSETKGTDTQYF. The CDR3 nucleotides are TGTGCCAGCAGTGAAACTAAGGGGACAGATACGCAGTATTTT.

The sample holds many counts of this clonotype. CDR3 nucleotides: TGCAGTGCTAGAGAGTCGGGACAGATCAATCAGCCCCAGCATTTT. Protein: CSARESGQINQPQHF. The chain recombines TRBV20-1 with TRBJ1-5, with TRBD1 matching 7 bases. The CDR3 length is 15 residues. With 0 bases clipped from V and 3 bases from J, the junction kept 5 bases outside the gene matches. Germline V gene sequence: CDR1 DFQATT, CDR2 SNEGSKA (reference sequence).

This clonotype occurred many times. This chain's CDR3 is CASSPRPGIGAFF. The DNA of the CDR3 is TGTGCCAGCAGCCCCCGGCCCGGGATAGGAGCTTTCTTT. This chain links TRBV7-6 with TRBJ1-1; D not certain. From germline, CDR1 is SGHVS and CDR2 FNYEAQ. This CDR3 has 13 residues. V lost 5 bases and J lost 10, with 17 bases in between.

The chain has TRBV30 and TRBJ1-4; 7 bases line up with TRBD1. Germline V lookup: CDR1 GTSNPN, CDR2 SVGIG (reference sequence). Trimming removed 0 bases from V and 7 bases from J; junction bases left unmatched: 5. This CDR3 has 14 residues. The CDR3 here is CAWSVGGQSEKLFF. CDR3 DNA sequence: TGTGCCTGGAGTGTAGGGGGACAGAGTGAAAAACTGTTTTTT.

Comment on this clonotype: The junction departs from the called germline gene at one end, perhaps through a read error. This chain joins TRBV5-1 and TRBJ2-5; D remains ambiguous. The CDR3 has 13 residues. Germline V gene lookup returns CDR1 SGHRS and CDR2 YFSETQ. The CDR3 is CASSSLREETHYF. CDR3 bases: TGCGCCAGCAGCTCGCTACGCGAAGAGACCCATTACTTC.

At least ten counts were recorded for this clonotype. The rearrangement uses TRBV12-3 or TRBV12-4 and TRBJ2-3; 11 nucleotides agree with TRBD2. With 3 bases clipped from V and 0 bases from J, the junction kept 11 bases outside the gene matches. The CDR3 contains 19 residues. CDR3 loop: CASSLGLAGGHSSTDTQYF. For the CDR3, the DNA is TGTGCCAGCAGTTTGGGCCTAGCGGGGGGCCACTCTAGCACAGATACGCAGTATTTT.

This clonotype was seen repeatedly, ten times or more. The rearrangement uses TRBV7-2 and TRBJ2-3; 10 bases match TRBD2. J was trimmed by 3 bases and V by 1 base; bases with no gene match: 19. CDR3 length: 21 amino acids. Germline V lookup: CDR1 SGHTA, CDR2 FQGNSA. The CDR3 loop is CASSLVRGRASGRGVTDTQYF. CDR3 DNA sequence: TGTGCCAGCAGCTTAGTCCGGGGGAGGGCTAGCGGGAGAGGAGTGACAGATACGCAGTATTTT.

This clonotype was observed at least ten times. The CDR3 reads CASNRGSGNTIYF. CDR3 coding DNA: TGTGCCAGCAATAGGGGGTCTGGAAACACCATATATTTT. This chain joins TRBV12-3 or TRBV12-4 and TRBJ1-3, with a weak D call TRBD1 (6 bases). Deletions cut 7 bases from V and 1 base from J, with 8 bases between. The CDR3 sequence is 13 residues long.

The chain has TRBV6-5 and TRBJ2-7, with a weak D call TRBD2 (5 bases). Germline CDR1 is MNHEY and CDR2 is SVGAGI. This CDR3 spans 13 amino acids. V lost 0 bases and J 7 bases, leaving 10 bases between the germline ends. CDR3 sequence: CASSYSGIAEQYF. The CDR3 DNA sequence: TGTGCCAGCAGTTACTCGGGAATAGCGGAGCAGTACTTC.

This clonotype was counted between two and nine times. The chain carries TRBV4-1 and TRBJ2-5; TRBD2 might be the D (6 bases). Per the germline V gene, CDR1 is MGHRA and CDR2 is YSYEKL. The V and J ends lost 1 base and 1 base respectively, with 16 bases between them. The CDR3 spans 17 residues. CDR3 protein: CASSQVVGRLGQETQYF. The CDR3 DNA reads as TGCGCCAGCAGCCAAGTTGTCGGGAGACTGGGCCAAGAGACCCAGTACTTC.

The V gene is TRBV2, the J gene TRBJ1-4; D is undetermined. Deletions cut 1 base from V and 11 bases from J, with 8 bases between. The CDR3 loop spans 12 amino acids. In germline, CDR1 is SNHLY, CDR2 FYNNEI. CDR3 in DNA: TGTGCCAGCAGTGAAGGCCGGGCTAAACTGTTTTTT. This gives the protein CASSEGRAKLFF.

This rearrangement joins TRBV28 to TRBJ2-7; 10 positions match TRBD2. V lost 10 bases and J lost 6; bases outside the gene matches: 12. Germline CDR1 MDHEN, CDR2 SYDVKM. This CDR3 region has 14 residues. CDR3: CATTSLIAGGEQYF. As DNA, the CDR3 is TGTGCCACGACTTCTCTGATAGCGGGGGGCGAGCAGTACTTC.

This clonotype was picked up many times. This chain uses TRBV7-2 with TRBJ2-6; 7 bases line up with TRBD1. This CDR3 has 15 residues. Germline V gene lookup returns CDR1 SGHTA and CDR2 FQGNSA. With 6 bases clipped from V and 6 bases from J, the junction kept 8 bases outside the gene matches. The DNA of the CDR3 is TGTGCCAGCAGTCGACAGGGATCGCCGGCCAACGTCCTGACTTTC. Translating gives CASSRQGSPANVLTF.

The gene calls are TRBV27 and TRBJ2-1; 7 bases match TRBD2. The CDR3 is 17 amino acids. From germline, CDR1 is MNHEY and CDR2 SMNVEV (reference sequence). J was trimmed by 7 bases and V by 0 bases; bases with no gene match: 12. This chain's CDR3 is CASSLSSGAPISNEQFF. In nucleotides, the CDR3 is TGTGCCAGCAGTTTATCGAGCGGGGCCCCTATCAGTAATGAGCAGTTCTTC.

V and J are TRBV7-2 and TRBJ1-5; tentatively, D is TRBD1 (5 bases). Germline assignment: CDR1 SGHTA and CDR2 FQGNSA. The CDR3 sequence is 14 residues long. V gave up 5 bases and J gave up 6 bases, with 14 bases separating them. CDR3 bases: TGTGCCAGCAGCCAAGCTAGGGACGGTCAGCCCCAGCATTTT. The encoded protein is CASSQARDGQPQHF.

This clonotype appeared many times. This rearrangement joins TRBV24-1 to TRBJ2-7, with D uncertain. V gave up 3 bases and J gave up 5 bases, with 13 bases separating them. Germline V lookup: CDR1 KGHDR, CDR2 SFDVKD. CDR3 length: 14 amino acids. For the CDR3, the DNA is TGTGCCACCAGTGATGGTCCCCCCCCTCACGAGCAGTACTTC. Translating gives CATSDGPPPHEQYF.

In this sample, this clonotype turned up many times. CDR3 in DNA: TGTGCCAGCAGCTCGCCCCGGGCCTCCCAGTACTTC. It is translated as CASSSPRASQYF. The chain couples TRBV7-2 to TRBJ2-5; no clear D gene. Germline CDR1 is SGHTA and CDR2 is FQGNSA. CDR3 length equals 12 residues. V was clipped by 4 bases and J by 9 bases, with 12 bases between them. Full variable domain (rest looked up from reference TRBV7-2 and TRBJ2-5): GAGVSQSPSNKVTEKGKDVELRCDPISGHTALYWYRQSLGQGLEFLIYFQGNSAPDKSGLPSDRFSAERTGGSVSTLTIQRTQQEDSAVYLCASSSPRASQYFGPGTRLLVL.

This rearrangement joins TRBV28 to TRBJ1-2, with 11 positions matching TRBD1. There are 16 residues in the CDR3. CDR1 and CDR2 (germline): MDHEN, SYDVKM. The J segment lost 3 bases and the V segment lost 4 bases, leaving 7 bases of the junction unmatched. CDR3 residues: CASSSIRTGGDYGYTF. CDR3 bases: TGTGCCAGCAGTTCGATCAGGACAGGGGGCGACTATGGCTACACCTTC.

The chain uses TRBV7-2 and TRBJ2-7, with D possibly being TRBD1 (5 bases). The CDR3 sequence is 13 residues long. Germline V gives CDR1 SGHTA, CDR2 FQGNSA. With 6 bases removed from V and 3 bases from J, the gap between germline ends came to 12 bases. CDR3 coding DNA: TGTGCCAGCAGTATCGCCAGGGACTACGAGCAGTACTTC. It encodes CASSIARDYEQYF.

The V call is TRBV7-2, the J call TRBJ1-4; unclear D gene. V was pared by 2 bases and J by 10 bases, with 14 bases between. CDR1 is SGHTA and CDR2 is FQGNSA in the germline V gene. The CDR3 sequence is 14 residues long. The CDR3, as DNA: TGTGCCAGCAGCTTATTCACCCCGGACGGAAAACTGTTTTTT. Protein product: CASSLFTPDGKLFF.

This clonotype was detected ten times or more. The genes are TRBV7-2 and TRBJ1-4; possible D gene TRBD1, 5 bases. Trimming cost V 5 bases and J 7 bases, with 11 bases left between them. CDR1 SGHTA and CDR2 FQGNSA come from the germline V gene. CDR3 length: 13 residues. CDR3 sequence (DNA): TGTGCCAGCAGCCCCGGACACGCTGAAAAACTGTTTTTT. Translating gives CASSPGHAEKLFF.

The chain links TRBV11-2 to TRBJ2-3; possible D gene TRBD1, 5 bases. Trimming stripped 0 bases from V and 14 bases from J, with 15 bases between. The CDR3 extends over 13 amino acids. The germline gives CDR1 SGHAT, CDR2 FQNNGV. DNA for the CDR3: TGTGCCAGCAGCTTAGAGAGGTACACCGACAGGTATTTT. As protein: CASSLERYTDRYF. The full variable domain, completed using reference TRBV11-2 and TRBJ2-3, is EAGVAQSPRYKIIEKRQSVAFWCNPISGHATLYWYQQILGQGPKLLIQFQNNGVVDDSQLPKDRFSAERLKGVDSTLKIQPAKLEDSAVYLCASSLERYTDRYFGPGTRLTVL.

J is TRBJ2-3 and V is TRBV2; D not resolved. V gave up 2 bases and J gave up 11 bases, with 14 bases separating them. The germline V gene has CDR1 SNHLY and CDR2 FYNNEI. This CDR3 has 13 residues. In DNA form, the CDR3 reads TGTGCCAGCAGTGAAACGCCGGGCTATGGGCAGTATTTT. Translation gives CASSETPGYGQYF. Combining the CDR3 with reference TRBV2 and TRBJ2-3 gives the whole variable domain EPEVTQTPSHQVTQMGQEVILRCVPISNHLYFYWYRQILGQKVEFLVSFYNNEISEKSEIFDDQFSVERPDGSNFTLKIRSTKLEDSAMYFCASSETPGYGQYFGPGTRLTVL.

This clonotype has ten or more counts. The chain has TRBV7-9 and TRBJ1-2, with TRBD1 matching over 10 bases. Germline V gene lookup returns CDR1 SEHNR and CDR2 FQNEAQ (reference sequence). The junction had 13 bases not matched to a gene; V was cut back by 5 bases and J by 4 bases. CDR3 size: 17 residues. The CDR3 loop is CASSIGTGVSPGYGYTF. Here the CDR3 DNA reads TGTGCCAGCAGCATCGGGACAGGGGTATCACCTGGCTATGGCTACACCTTC.

The table lists this clonotype with many counts. The chain links TRBV7-2 to TRBJ1-1, with TRBD1 identical over 8 bases. Germline V gene data show CDR1 as SGHTA and CDR2 as FQGNSA. This CDR3 is 14 amino acids long. V lost 5 bases to trimming and J lost 1 base; unmatched junction nucleotides: 3. CDR3 in amino acids: CASSQDRANTEAFF. CDR3 nucleotide sequence: TGTGCCAGCAGCCAGGACAGGGCGAACACTGAAGCTTTCTTT.